This T cell receptor (beta chain) was retrieved from a study of T cells in Graves' hyperthyroidism and ophthalmopathy. Study as a whole: Staff took peripheral blood when the initial diagnosis was made, before any treatment began. Points from the study as a whole: Most thyroid clonotypes that were expanded above 0.001 also turned up in blood.

The diagnostic basis comprised clinical symptoms, serum thyroxine and TRAb, thyroid ultrasound and orbital computed tomography. Researchers amplified the TCR beta CDR3 regions from RNA transcripts. First-round RT-PCR of the TCR CDR3 relied on the HTBI primer set. TCRdb re-derived calls from the multiplex PCR reads in MiXCR, one entry per CDR3 protein. The sample lists roughly 180,000 distinct CDR3 sequences; 8% to 9.5% were seen once. The germline gives CDR1 ENHRY, CDR2 SYGVKD. The CDR3 consists of 12 residues. V was cut by 10 bases and J by 5 bases, with 12 bases left in between. The sample holds a few counts of this clonotype. As yet, its antigen is unknown.

This sequence originates from a woman in her late teens or twenties with Graves' hyperthyroidism that later progressed to Graves' ophthalmopathy. The specimen sequenced was blood. The rearrangement joins TRBV10-3 to TRBJ2-1, with D possibly being TRBD2 (5 bases). CDR3 bases: TGTGCCACCCTGAGGGCCGACAATGAGCAGTTCTTC. Translating it yields CATLRADNEQFF.